This T cell receptor (beta chain) derives from a study of blood T cell repertoires in COVID-19. Study context: From T cells, B-cell-depleted T cells, or PBMCs came the material, which was cDNA or gDNA.

CDR1 is MNHNY, CDR2 SVGAGI, per germline (reference sequence). The CDR3 covers 15 residues. Germline trimming cut 4 bases from V and 4 bases from J; bases unmatched to any gene: 7. Clones were sequenced by immunoSEQ multiplex PCR, and TCRdb holds only the in-frame ones, with some missing. The sample lists just over 65,000 clones; roughly 90% were seen once. The chain combines TRBV6-6 with TRBJ2-5; 9 bases are shared with TRBD1. This sequence originates from a man between 25 and 39 years old with acute or convalescent COVID-19. The sequenced material came from peripheral blood. For the CDR3, the DNA is TGTGCCAGCAGTTTAACCCCGGGACAGGGAGAGACCCAGTACTTC. It codes for CASSLTPGQGETQYF.